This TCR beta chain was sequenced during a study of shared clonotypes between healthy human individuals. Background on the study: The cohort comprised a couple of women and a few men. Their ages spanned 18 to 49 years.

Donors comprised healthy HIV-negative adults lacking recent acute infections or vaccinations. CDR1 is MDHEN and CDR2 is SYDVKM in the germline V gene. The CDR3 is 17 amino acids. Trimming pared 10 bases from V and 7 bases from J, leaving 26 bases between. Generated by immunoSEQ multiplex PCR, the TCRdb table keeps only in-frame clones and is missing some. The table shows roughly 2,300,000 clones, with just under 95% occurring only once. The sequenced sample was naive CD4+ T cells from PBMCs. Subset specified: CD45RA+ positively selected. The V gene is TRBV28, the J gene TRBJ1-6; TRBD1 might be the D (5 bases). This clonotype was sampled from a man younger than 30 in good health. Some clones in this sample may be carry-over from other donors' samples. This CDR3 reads CATLTGGGRNFNSPLHF. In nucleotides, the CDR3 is TGTGCCACCCTTACTGGTGGGGGGAGGAACTTCAATTCACCCCTCCACTTT.